This is a list of T cell receptor beta chains from one sample in a study of cytomegalovirus exposure and HLA in healthy donors. Sequencing used immunoSEQ multiplex PCR; TCRdb keeps in-frame clones, though not all of them. The profile covers over 85,000 clones, with around 88% appearing a single time and about 1.8% taken by the ten largest. Sequenced input: PBMCs. The receptors come from a man aged 35 to 55 in good health and CMV-seronegative. Both conserved end residues are part of each CDR3. A D gene is named only where the DNA matches it firmly. A clone size is listed for some rows: how often the clone was seen (once, few, many), or a class if it is expanded.

CDR3aa: CASSWGGAGELFF
CDR3nt: TGTGCCAGTAGCTGGGGGGGCGCCGGGGAGCTGTTTTTT
abundance: -
v_gene: TRBV19
d_gene: -
j_gene: TRBJ2-2

CDR3aa: CASSLQQGASYEQYF
CDR3nt: TGTGCCAGCAGCTTGCAACAGGGGGCCTCCTACGAGCAGTACTTC
abundance: -
v_gene: TRBV7-3
d_gene: TRBD1
j_gene: TRBJ2-7

CDR3aa: CSSSLVTGEQYF
CDR3nt: TGTTCCAGCAGCTTAGTTACCGGCGAGCAGTACTTC
abundance: -
v_gene: TRBV7-9
d_gene: -
j_gene: TRBJ2-7

CDR3aa: CASSPGQVNQPQHF
CDR3nt: TGCGCCAGCAGCCCTGGACAGGTCAATCAGCCCCAGCATTTT
abundance: -
v_gene: TRBV5-1
d_gene: TRBD1
j_gene: TRBJ1-5

CDR3aa: CASSYDRDRPSYEQYF
CDR3nt: TGTGCCAGCAGTTACGATCGGGACAGGCCGTCCTACGAGCAGTACTTC
abundance: -
v_gene: TRBV6-5
d_gene: TRBD1
j_gene: TRBJ2-7

CDR3aa: CASSLRSGQGSTEAFF
CDR3nt: TGTGCCAGCAGCTTACGGTCGGGACAGGGATCGACTGAAGCTTTCTTT
abundance: -
v_gene: TRBV7-9
d_gene: TRBD1
j_gene: TRBJ1-1

CDR3aa: CASRVGLTYGYTF
CDR3nt: TGTGCCAGCCGGGTGGGACTAACCTATGGCTACACCTTC
abundance: -
v_gene: TRBV2
d_gene: -
j_gene: TRBJ1-2

CDR3aa: CSVDRANTGELFF
CDR3nt: TGCAGCGTTGACAGGGCGAACACCGGGGAGCTGTTTTTT
abundance: once
v_gene: TRBV29-1
d_gene: -
j_gene: TRBJ2-2

CDR3aa: CASSLPLSTDTQYF
CDR3nt: TGCGCCAGCAGCTTGCCACTTAGCACAGATACGCAGTATTTT
abundance: -
v_gene: TRBV5-1
d_gene: -
j_gene: TRBJ2-3

CDR3aa: CASSSPSSSYEQYF
CDR3nt: TGTGCCAGCAGCTCCCCTTCCAGCTCCTACGAGCAGTACTTC
abundance: once
v_gene: TRBV7-2
d_gene: -
j_gene: TRBJ2-7

CDR3aa: CASSSPGTGLLTTDTQYF
CDR3nt: TGTGCCAGCAGCTCACCCGGGACAGGGTTGCTCACCACAGATACGCAGTATTTT
abundance: -
v_gene: TRBV5-4
d_gene: TRBD1
j_gene: TRBJ2-3

CDR3aa: CASGRDTYEQYF
CDR3nt: TGTGCCAGCGGGAGGGACACCTACGAGCAGTACTTC
abundance: -
v_gene: TRBV28
d_gene: -
j_gene: TRBJ2-7

CDR3aa: CASSYSQGANGYTF
CDR3nt: TGTGCCAGCAGTTACTCACAGGGGGCCAATGGCTACACCTTC
abundance: -
v_gene: TRBV6-6
d_gene: TRBD1
j_gene: TRBJ1-2

CDR3aa: CSAHIGNYGYTF
CDR3nt: TGCAGCGCTCACATCGGGAACTATGGCTACACCTTC
abundance: -
v_gene: TRBV29-1
d_gene: -
j_gene: TRBJ1-2

CDR3aa: CASSPDTDYESKAFF
CDR3nt: TGCGCCAGCAGCCCTGATACCGATTATGAGTCTAAAGCTTTCTTT
abundance: -
v_gene: TRBV5-1
d_gene: -
j_gene: TRBJ1-1

CDR3aa: CAWSLTGARGSPLHF
CDR3nt: TGTGCCTGGAGTTTGACAGGCGCCAGGGGTTCACCCCTCCACTTT
abundance: -
v_gene: TRBV30
d_gene: -
j_gene: TRBJ1-6

CDR3aa: CASSMTGGIYGYTF
CDR3nt: TGTGCCAGCAGTATGACAGGGGGCATCTATGGCTACACCTTC
abundance: once
v_gene: TRBV27
d_gene: TRBD1
j_gene: TRBJ1-2

CDR3aa: CASSQLGQDNSPLHF
CDR3nt: TGTGCCAGCAGTCAACTAGGGCAGGACAATTCACCCCTCCACTTT
abundance: -
v_gene: TRBV6-6
d_gene: -
j_gene: TRBJ1-6

CDR3aa: CASSYSGGYSPLHF
CDR3nt: TGTGCCAGCAGTTACTCAGGCGGGTACTCACCCCTCCACTTT
abundance: -
v_gene: TRBV6-5
d_gene: -
j_gene: TRBJ1-6

CDR3aa: CASSALTGGLGEQFF
CDR3nt: TGTGCCAGCAGTGCCTTGACAGGGGGGCTAGGTGAGCAGTTCTTC
abundance: few
v_gene: TRBV6-1
d_gene: TRBD1
j_gene: TRBJ2-1

CDR3aa: CSVGTVVKDTQYF
CDR3nt: TGCAGCGTAGGGACAGTAGTTAAAGATACGCAGTATTTT
abundance: -
v_gene: TRBV29-1
d_gene: TRBD1
j_gene: TRBJ2-3

CDR3aa: CASSYPGDQQPQHF
CDR3nt: TGTGCCAGCAGTTACCCGGGGGACCAGCAGCCCCAGCATTTT
abundance: -
v_gene: TRBV28
d_gene: -
j_gene: TRBJ1-5

CDR3aa: CASSFHGETQYF
CDR3nt: TGTGCCAGCAGTTTTCACGGGGAGACCCAGTACTTC
abundance: -
v_gene: TRBV27
d_gene: -
j_gene: TRBJ2-5

CDR3aa: CASSSGQPGGNEKLFF
CDR3nt: TGTGCCAGCAGTTCGGGACAGCCTGGGGGAAATGAAAAACTGTTTTTT
abundance: -
v_gene: TRBV28
d_gene: TRBD1
j_gene: TRBJ1-4

CDR3aa: CASSLAGAGSTDTQYF
CDR3nt: TGTGCCAGCAGCTTAGCAGGGGCCGGGAGCACAGATACGCAGTATTTT
abundance: -
v_gene: TRBV7-2
d_gene: -
j_gene: TRBJ2-3

CDR3aa: CASSIDRGYQPQHF
CDR3nt: TGTGCCAGCAGCATAGACAGGGGCTATCAGCCCCAGCATTTT
abundance: -
v_gene: TRBV5-8
d_gene: TRBD1
j_gene: TRBJ1-5

CDR3aa: CATGDQPQHF
CDR3nt: TGTGCCACCGGGGATCAGCCCCAGCATTTT
abundance: few
v_gene: TRBV28
d_gene: -
j_gene: TRBJ1-5

CDR3aa: CASSYSSFEAFF
CDR3nt: TGTGCCAGCAGTTACTCGAGCTTCGAAGCTTTCTTT
abundance: -
v_gene: TRBV6-6
d_gene: -
j_gene: TRBJ1-1

CDR3aa: CASSSRGGPYEQYF
CDR3nt: TGCGCCAGCAGCTCAAGGGGTGGGCCCTACGAGCAGTACTTC
abundance: -
v_gene: TRBV5-1
d_gene: -
j_gene: TRBJ2-7

CDR3aa: CASSGGSWGNTEAFF
CDR3nt: TGTGCCAGCAGCGGAGGTTCTTGGGGGAACACTGAAGCTTTCTTT
abundance: -
v_gene: TRBV5-4
d_gene: -
j_gene: TRBJ1-1

CDR3aa: CASSERRKLFF
CDR3nt: TGTGCCAGCAGTGAAAGGAGAAAACTGTTTTTT
abundance: -
v_gene: TRBV6-1
d_gene: -
j_gene: TRBJ1-4

CDR3aa: CASSPDRISSYEQYF
CDR3nt: TGTGCCAGCAGTCCGGACAGGATCAGCTCCTACGAGCAGTACTTC
abundance: -
v_gene: TRBV27
d_gene: TRBD1
j_gene: TRBJ2-7

CDR3aa: CSVDPSGTDTQYF
CDR3nt: TGCAGCGTAGACCCTTCGGGGACAGATACGCAGTATTTT
abundance: -
v_gene: TRBV29-1
d_gene: -
j_gene: TRBJ2-3

CDR3aa: CASSLNEAFF
CDR3nt: TGTGCCAGCAGCTTGAACGAGGCTTTCTTT
abundance: few
v_gene: TRBV7-9
d_gene: -
j_gene: TRBJ1-1

CDR3aa: CSVGDRGYYGYTF
CDR3nt: TGCAGCGTGGGGGACAGGGGCTACTATGGCTACACCTTC
abundance: few
v_gene: TRBV29-1
d_gene: TRBD1
j_gene: TRBJ1-2